This TCR beta chain was profiled in a study of T cell responses to AZD1222 COVID-19 vaccine. Whole-study results and caveats: Per reports, nearly half of all spike-specific TCRs target regions that are unmutated in variants.

Some clones are missing from TCRdb's copy, which holds only in-frame ones; the method was immunoSEQ multiplex PCR. The data show around 130,000 clones, just under 95% seen once. Trimming left V 0 bases short and J 0 bases short, with 12 bases between. In germline, CDR1 is GTSNPN, CDR2 SVGIG (reference sequence). The CDR3 contains 16 residues. This clone came up once. Its antigen remains unidentified. This specimen consisted of peripheral blood, obtained on day 0 of AZD1222 vaccination. The V gene is TRBV30, the J gene TRBJ2-1, with unresolved D. The clonotype was recovered from an adult in good health. CDR3 bases: TGTGCCTGGAGTGTAATATGGCCAAGCTCCTACAATGAGCAGTTCTTC. It encodes CAWSVIWPSSYNEQFF.